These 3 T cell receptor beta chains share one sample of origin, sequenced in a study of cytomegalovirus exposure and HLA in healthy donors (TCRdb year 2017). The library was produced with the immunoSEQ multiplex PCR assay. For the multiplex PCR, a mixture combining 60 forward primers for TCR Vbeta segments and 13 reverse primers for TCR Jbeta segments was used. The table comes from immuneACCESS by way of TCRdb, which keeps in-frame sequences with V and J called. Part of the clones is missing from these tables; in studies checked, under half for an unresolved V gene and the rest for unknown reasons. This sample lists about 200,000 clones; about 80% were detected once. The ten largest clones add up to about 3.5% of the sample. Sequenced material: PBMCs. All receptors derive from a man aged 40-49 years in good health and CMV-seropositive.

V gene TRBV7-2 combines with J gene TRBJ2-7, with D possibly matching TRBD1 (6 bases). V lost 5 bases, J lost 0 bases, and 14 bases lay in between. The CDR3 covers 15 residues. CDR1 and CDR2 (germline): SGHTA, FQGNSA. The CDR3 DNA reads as TGTGCCAGCAGCGTCGACAGGAGGAGCTCCTACGAGCAGTACTTC. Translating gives CASSVDRRSSYEQYF.

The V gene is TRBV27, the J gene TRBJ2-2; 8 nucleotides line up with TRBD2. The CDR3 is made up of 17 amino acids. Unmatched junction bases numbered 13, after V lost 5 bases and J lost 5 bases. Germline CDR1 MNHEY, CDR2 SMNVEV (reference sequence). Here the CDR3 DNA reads TGTGCCAGCAGTCCCCGACCCAGCGGGAGAGGTACCGGGGAGCTGTTTTTT. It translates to CASSPRPSGRGTGELFF.

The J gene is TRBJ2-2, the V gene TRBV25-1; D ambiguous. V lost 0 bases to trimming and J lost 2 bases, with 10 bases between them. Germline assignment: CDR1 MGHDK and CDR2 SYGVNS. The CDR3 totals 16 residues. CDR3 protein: CASSEYGTVNTGELFF. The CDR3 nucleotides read TGTGCCAGCAGTGAATACGGAACAGTCAACACCGGGGAGCTGTTTTTT.